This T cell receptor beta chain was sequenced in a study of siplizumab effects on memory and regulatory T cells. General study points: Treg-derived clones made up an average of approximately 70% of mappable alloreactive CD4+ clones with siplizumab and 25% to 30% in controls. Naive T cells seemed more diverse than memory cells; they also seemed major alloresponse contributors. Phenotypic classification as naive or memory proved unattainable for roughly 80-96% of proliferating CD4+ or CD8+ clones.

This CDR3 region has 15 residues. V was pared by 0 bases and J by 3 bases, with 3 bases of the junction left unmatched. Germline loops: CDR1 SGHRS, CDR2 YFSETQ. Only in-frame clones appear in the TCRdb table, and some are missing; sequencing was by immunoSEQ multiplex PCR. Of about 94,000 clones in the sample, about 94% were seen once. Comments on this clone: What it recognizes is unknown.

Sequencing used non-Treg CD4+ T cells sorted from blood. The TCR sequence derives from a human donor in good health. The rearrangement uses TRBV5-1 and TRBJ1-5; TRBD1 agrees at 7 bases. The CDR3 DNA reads TGCGCCAGCAGCTTGGGAGGGACAGTCAATCAGCCCCAGCATTTT. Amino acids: CASSLGGTVNQPQHF.